This T cell receptor beta chain stems from a study of T cell responses to AZD1222 COVID-19 vaccine. Whole-study results and caveats: Once two AZD1222 doses were given, Spike-specific TCR breadth and depth went up.

Germline-derived CDR1 and CDR2 are MNHNY and SVGAGI (reference sequence). The CDR3 loop spans 12 amino acids. The V end was cut by 5 bases, the J end by 11 bases, with 10 bases between. Comment on this clone: Its antigen remains unknown.

Generated by immunoSEQ multiplex PCR, the TCRdb table keeps only in-frame clones and is missing some. The sample holds more than 150,000 clones, 90% seen once. The sample in question was peripheral blood, obtained on day 0 of AZD1222 vaccination. The chain joins TRBV6-6 to TRBJ1-6; TRBD1 might be the D (5 bases). The sequence derives from an adult in good health. The CDR3 reads CASSPGQTPLHF. DNA of the CDR3: TGTGCCAGCAGTCCCGGACAAACACCCCTCCACTTT.